The rows below give T cell receptor beta chains drawn from one sample of a study of Ad26.COV2.S vaccination and SARS-CoV-2 variants. The protocol was immunoSEQ multiplex PCR, while the TCRdb copy is restricted to in-frame clones and leaves out a portion. The repertoire includes hundreds of thousands of clones, roughly 90% of them detected once, and 6.4% sits in the top ten. Sample: peripheral blood, taken in a trial of Ad26.COV2.S vaccine versus placebo. The receptors shown here come from a person aged 18-60 years who received the Ad26.COV2.S COVID-19 vaccine or a placebo. Each CDR3 is given with its conserved first and last residue. The order of the fields is V gene, clone size, D gene, J gene, CDR3 protein, CDR3 DNA. A D gene is named only where the DNA matches it firmly. Size tells how often a clone was seen (once, few, many) or the class of an expanded clone, and some rows leave it out.

>TRBV6-1|.|TRBD1|TRBJ1-1
CASSEVRGPTEAFF
TGTGCCAGCAGTGAAGTGAGGGGGCCCACTGAAGCTTTCTTT
>TRBV21-1|.|.|TRBJ1-3
CASSKVRQKFGNTIYF
TGTGCCAGCAGCAAGGTTAGGCAGAAGTTTGGAAACACCATATATTTT
>TRBV5-1|.|TRBD2|TRBJ2-5
CASSSGGTSGGQETQYF
TGCGCCAGCAGCTCGGGAGGGACTAGCGGGGGTCAAGAGACCCAGTACTTC
>TRBV7-3|.|.|TRBJ2-2
CASSPGDRTAGELFF
TGTGCCAGCAGCCCGGGGGACAGAACGGCGGGGGAGCTGTTTTTT
>TRBV2|.|TRBD1|TRBJ1-1
CASKDRGRDTEAFF
TGTGCCAGCAAAGACAGGGGGCGGGACACTGAAGCTTTCTTT
>TRBV7-9|.|.|TRBJ2-2
CASSLFSRVAGELFF
TGTGCCAGCAGCTTATTCAGCAGGGTCGCCGGGGAGCTGTTTTTT
>TRBV4-3|once|.|TRBJ1-5
CASSQDRALGGQPQHF
TGCGCCAGCAGCCAAGATAGGGCCCTAGGAGGTCAGCCCCAGCATTTT
>TRBV4-1|few|.|TRBJ2-7
CASSHATGYEQYF
TGCGCCAGCAGCCATGCCACAGGATACGAGCAGTACTTC
>TRBV7-2|.|TRBD1|TRBJ1-2
CASSLDQGGSGYTF
TGTGCCAGCAGCTTAGATCAGGGGGGCAGTGGCTACACCTTC
>TRBV3-1/TRBV3-2|.|.|TRBJ1-5
CASSQDVNLGGNQPQHF
TGTGCCAGCAGCCAAGATGTGAATTTAGGGGGCAATCAGCCCCAGCATTTT
>TRBV6-1|.|TRBD2|TRBJ2-1
CASSEASGRPYNEQFF
TGTGCCAGCAGTGAAGCCAGCGGGAGGCCCTACAATGAGCAGTTCTTC
>TRBV9|.|TRBD2|TRBJ2-2
CASSPLAGGPSTGELFF
TGTGCCAGCAGCCCACTAGCGGGAGGGCCCTCGACCGGGGAGCTGTTTTTT
>TRBV6-6|.|.|TRBJ1-5
CASSYSPWAQHF
TGTGCCAGCAGTTACTCTCCTTGGGCCCAGCATTTT
>TRBV19|.|.|TRBJ1-1
CASSMSLGAFF
TGTGCCAGTAGTATGTCCCTCGGGGCTTTCTTT
>TRBV19|.|.|TRBJ2-3
CATLPFRGATDTQYF
TGTGCCACCCTACCGTTTCGGGGGGCCACAGATACGCAGTATTTT
>TRBV3-1/TRBV3-2|.|.|TRBJ1-3
CASSQEPTGWDTIYF
TGTGCCAGCAGCCAAGAACCGACGGGCTGGGACACCATATATTTT
>TRBV12-3/TRBV12-4|.|.|TRBJ2-1
CASNERGNEQFF
TGTGCCAGCAACGAACGGGGGAATGAGCAGTTCTTC
>TRBV19|.|TRBD2|TRBJ2-7
CASSIAGLAGTHEQYF
TGTGCCAGTAGTATAGCGGGGCTAGCGGGAACGCACGAGCAGTACTTC
>TRBV28|.|TRBD1|TRBJ1-3
CASRGQDHRDLSGNTIYF
TGTGCCAGCCGGGGACAGGACCACAGGGACCTCTCTGGAAACACCATATATTTT
>TRBV19|.|.|TRBJ2-2
CASSIRGAGELFF
TGTGCCAGTAGTATTAGGGGGGCAGGGGAGCTGTTTTTT
>TRBV6-5|once|TRBD1|TRBJ1-2
CASSYGDSLNYGYTF
TGTGCCAGCAGTTACGGGGACAGCCTTAACTATGGCTACACCTTC
>TRBV13|once|.|TRBJ1-4
CASSLVGQPTNEKLFF
TGTGCCAGCAGCTTAGTTGGACAGCCGACTAATGAAAAACTGTTTTTT
>TRBV5-1|.|TRBD2|TRBJ2-3
CASSGTSGGDTQYF
TGCGCCAGCAGCGGGACTAGCGGGGGGGATACGCAGTATTTT
>TRBV30|.|TRBD1|TRBJ1-5
CAWSGGDRGSQPQHF
TGTGCCTGGAGTGGAGGGGACAGGGGGTCTCAGCCCCAGCATTTT
>TRBV30|.|.|TRBJ2-6
CAWSVLNSGANVLTF
TGTGCCTGGAGTGTTCTGAACTCTGGGGCCAACGTCCTGACTTTC
>TRBV18|.|.|TRBJ2-2
CASSSKNTGELFF
TGTGCCAGCTCATCAAAGAACACCGGGGAGCTGTTTTTT
>TRBV28|.|TRBD2|TRBJ2-7
CASITSGAQYEQYF
TGTGCCAGTATCACTAGCGGAGCACAATACGAGCAGTACTTC
>TRBV4-2|.|.|TRBJ1-4
CASSQPTIGEKLFF
TGTGCCAGCAGCCAACCGACAATAGGTGAAAAACTGTTTTTT
>TRBV27|.|.|TRBJ1-1
CASSSPGRAGVTEAFF
TGTGCCAGCAGTTCCCCGGGCCGAGCAGGGGTCACTGAAGCTTTCTTT
>TRBV19|.|.|TRBJ1-5
CASSPDRSYSNQPQHF
TGTGCCAGTAGCCCTGACAGGAGTTATAGCAATCAGCCCCAGCATTTT
>TRBV2|.|.|TRBJ2-7
CASSEGGINRKQYF
TGTGCCAGCAGTGAAGGGGGAATCAACAGAAAGCAGTACTTC
>TRBV7-2|.|TRBD2|TRBJ2-1
CASRPTSGRSTVGEQFF
TGTGCCAGCAGACCGACTAGCGGGAGGTCCACGGTAGGCGAGCAGTTCTTC
>TRBV28|.|TRBD1|TRBJ1-2
CASSGTGNYGYTF
TGTGCCAGCAGCGGGACAGGGAACTATGGCTACACCTTC
>TRBV7-2|.|.|TRBJ2-1
CASSLEEGIEQFF
TGTGCCAGCAGCTTAGAGGAGGGGATTGAGCAGTTCTTC
>TRBV7-2|.|.|TRBJ1-2
CASSPMGGGRYGYTF
TGTGCCAGCAGCCCCATGGGAGGGGGTAGGTATGGCTACACCTTC
>TRBV4-1|.|.|TRBJ2-7
CASSQEKIVGYEQYF
TGCGCCAGCAGCCAAGAAAAAATTGTAGGGTACGAGCAGTACTTC
>TRBV3-1/TRBV3-2|.|.|TRBJ1-4
CASSQVPTLGEKLFF
TGTGCCAGCAGCCAAGTCCCTACCTTAGGTGAAAAACTGTTTTTT
>TRBV27|.|TRBD1|TRBJ2-7
CASSLVLGQGTSYEQYF
TGTGCCAGCAGTTTAGTACTCGGACAGGGGACCTCCTACGAGCAGTACTTC
>TRBV3-1/TRBV3-2|.|.|TRBJ2-7
CASSRSPGSHEQYF
TGTGCCAGCAGCCGATCCCCGGGAAGTCACGAGCAGTACTTC
>TRBV28|.|TRBD2|TRBJ2-7
CANPILAGVRYF
TGTGCCAACCCAATACTAGCGGGAGTACGGTACTTC
>TRBV6-1|.|TRBD1|TRBJ2-7
CASSGPGQISPFYEQYF
TGTGCCAGCAGTGGCCCGGGACAGATTAGCCCCTTTTACGAGCAGTACTTC
>TRBV3-1/TRBV3-2|.|.|TRBJ1-5
CASSQDWTPNQPQHF
TGTGCCAGCAGCCAAGATTGGACCCCCAATCAGCCCCAGCATTTT
>TRBV14|.|.|TRBJ2-3
CASSQVLGALSTDTQYF
TGTGCCAGCAGCCAGGTCCTGGGGGCACTTAGCACAGATACGCAGTATTTT
>TRBV19|.|.|TRBJ2-1
CASSRGTNNRDEQFF
TGTGCCAGTAGTAGGGGGACCAATAATAGGGATGAGCAGTTCTTC
>TRBV3-1/TRBV3-2|.|TRBD1|TRBJ1-3
CASSPSSAGGTGNTIYF
TGTGCCAGCAGCCCAAGCTCGGCAGGGGGCACTGGAAACACCATATATTTT
>TRBV5-1|.|TRBD1|TRBJ1-3
CASSSGQGFSGNTIYF
TGCGCCAGCAGCTCGGGACAGGGGTTTTCTGGAAACACCATATATTTT
>TRBV7-9|.|TRBD1|TRBJ1-1
CASIRTGGTEAFF
TGTGCCAGCATCCGGACAGGGGGAACTGAAGCTTTCTTT
>TRBV6-4|once|.|TRBJ2-1
CASSENGGSNEQFF
TGTGCCAGCAGTGAAAACGGAGGAAGCAATGAGCAGTTCTTC
>TRBV7-9|.|.|TRBJ1-1
CASSLYGTEAFF
TGTGCCAGCAGCTTGTACGGCACTGAAGCTTTCTTT
>TRBV5-5|.|.|TRBJ2-6
CASSLGTPRGANVLTF
TGTGCCAGCAGCTTAGGGACCCCAAGAGGGGCCAACGTCCTGACTTTC
>TRBV6-2/TRBV6-3|.|.|TRBJ2-7
CASSYGLEYEQYF
TGTGCCAGCAGTTATGGCTTAGAATACGAGCAGTACTTC
>TRBV28|.|.|TRBJ2-7
CASNLGRVDEQYF
TGTGCCAGCAATTTGGGGAGAGTCGACGAGCAGTACTTC
>TRBV10-1|.|TRBD2|TRBJ2-3
CASNDWRESTDTQYF
TGCGCCAGCAATGACTGGCGGGAGAGCACAGATACGCAGTATTTT
>TRBV29-1|.|TRBD1|TRBJ2-2
CSADRGTGELFF
TGCAGCGCGGACAGGGGCACCGGGGAGCTGTTTTTT
>TRBV18|.|.|TRBJ1-1
CASSPRVQPNTEAFF
TGTGCCAGCTCACCAAGGGTACAGCCTAACACTGAAGCTTTCTTT
>TRBV2|.|.|TRBJ1-3
CASSAKGSGNTIYF
TGTGCCAGCAGTGCAAAGGGTTCTGGAAACACCATATATTTT
>TRBV4-1|.|.|TRBJ1-2
CASSQYPRDINYGYTF
TGCGCCAGCAGCCAATACCCCAGAGATATAAACTATGGCTACACCTTC
>TRBV4-2|.|.|TRBJ1-4
CASSHLNGGINEKLFF
TGTGCCAGCAGTCACCTTAACGGAGGGATTAATGAAAAACTGTTTTTT
>TRBV3-1/TRBV3-2|.|TRBD2|TRBJ2-1
CASSQVTGLAGGREQFF
TGTGCCAGCAGCCAAGTCACGGGACTAGCGGGGGGGCGTGAGCAGTTCTTC
>TRBV1|once|.|TRBJ2-7
CTSSPFPRHRYEQYF
TGCACCAGCAGCCCCTTTCCTCGGCATCGATACGAGCAGTACTTC